Listed below are T cell receptor beta chains from one sample, sequenced in a study of CD8 T cells in Susac syndrome. TCRdb reanalysed the immunoSEQ multiplex PCR reads using MiXCR and keeps one entry per CDR3 protein. Of roughly 300,000 distinct CDR3 sequences listed, about 85% are singletons. Sequencing was performed on CD8+ T cells from PBMCs. These receptors all come from a human donor with multiple sclerosis. The CDR3 runs from the conserved cysteine through the conserved F or W. D genes are given only for firm matches. Expanded clones get a size class; other rows say once, few or many, or leave the size out.

>NA|TRBJ2-7|NA|TRBV20-1
CSARESGPYEQYF
TGCAGTGCTAGAGAATCCGGACCCTACGAGCAGTACTTC
>once|TRBJ2-7|NA|TRBV7-9
CASSLRRALEYF
TGTGCCAGCAGTTTGAGACGGGCACTCGAGTACTTC
>once|TRBJ2-5|TRBD2|TRBV3-1
CASSQETSFQETQYF
TGTGCCAGCAGCCAAGAGACTAGCTTCCAAGAGACCCAGTACTTC
>NA|TRBJ2-5|NA|TRBV4-1
CASSWDTEETQYF
TGCGCCAGCAGCTGGGACACCGAAGAGACCCAGTACTTC
>NA|TRBJ2-2|NA|TRBV28
CASSLRGGTNTGELFF
TGTGCCAGCAGCCTCCGTGGCGGGACTAACACCGGGGAGCTGTTTTTT
>NA|TRBJ2-5|NA|TRBV13
CASSGRTERETQYF
TGTGCCAGCAGCGGTAGGACGGAGAGGGAGACCCAGTACTTC
>few|TRBJ2-1|NA|TRBV4-1
CASSHGGEDNEQFF
TGCGCCAGCAGCCACGGGGGAGAGGACAATGAGCAGTTCTTC
>NA|TRBJ2-7|TRBD2|TRBV27
CASSFSGRGYEQYF
TGTGCCAGCAGTTTCAGCGGGAGGGGTTACGAGCAGTACTTC
>NA|TRBJ2-1|TRBD2|TRBV12-3/TRBV12-4
CASRKRDGSYNEQFF
TGTGCCAGCAGAAAGCGGGATGGCTCCTACAATGAGCAGTTCTTC
>NA|TRBJ2-7|TRBD2|TRBV4-2
CASSQDPTSGSNEQYF
TGTGCCAGCAGCCAAGACCCGACTAGCGGGAGTAACGAGCAGTACTTC
>NA|TRBJ1-2|NA|TRBV9
CASSVVADRNYGYTF
TGTGCCAGCAGCGTAGTAGCCGACAGGAACTATGGCTACACCTTC
>few|TRBJ2-7|NA|TRBV5-4
CASSSGLSSIREQYF
TGTGCCAGCAGCTCCGGCCTCTCGTCGATCCGAGAGCAGTACTTC
>NA|TRBJ1-1|NA|TRBV30
CAWSVIMGSTEAFF
TGTGCCTGGAGTGTCATTATGGGAAGCACTGAAGCTTTCTTT
>NA|TRBJ2-1|TRBD2|TRBV7-9
CASSLLSGTSGYNEQFF
TGTGCCAGCAGCCTCCTATCCGGGACTAGCGGTTACAATGAGCAGTTCTTC
>NA|TRBJ2-7|NA|TRBV20-1
CSARGLHGGAYYEQYF
TGCAGTGCTAGAGGGCTCCACGGCGGGGCCTACTACGAGCAGTACTTC
>NA|TRBJ2-7|NA|TRBV15
CATSRGLDRSHGRNEQYF
TGTGCCACCAGCAGGGGGTTAGACAGGTCACATGGAAGGAACGAGCAGTACTTC
>NA|TRBJ2-1|NA|TRBV27
CASSFRLGGHEQFF
TGTGCCAGCAGTTTCCGACTAGGGGGGCATGAGCAGTTCTTC
>NA|TRBJ2-1|TRBD2|TRBV7-8
CASSPGGEANEQFF
TGTGCCAGCAGCCCCGGGGGGGAAGCCAATGAGCAGTTCTTC
>NA|TRBJ1-4|NA|TRBV28
CASSFRGESEKLFF
TGTGCCAGCAGTTTTCGGGGTGAGAGTGAAAAACTGTTTTTT
>NA|TRBJ2-1|NA|TRBV11-2
CASSLSYWGGAFLSYNEQFF
TGTGCCAGCAGCTTATCCTACTGGGGGGGCGCTTTTTTATCCTACAATGAGCAGTTCTTC
>NA|TRBJ2-2|NA|TRBV4-1
CASSHRQGHTGELFF
TGCGCCAGCAGCCATCGCCAGGGACACACCGGGGAGCTGTTTTTT
>NA|TRBJ2-3|NA|TRBV7-8
CASHEGGTWTDTQYF
TGTGCCAGTCATGAAGGGGGGACCTGGACAGATACGCAGTATTTT
>once|TRBJ2-2|TRBD1|TRBV4-1
CASSQGQGANTGELFF
TGCGCCAGCAGCCAAGGACAGGGGGCGAACACCGGGGAGCTGTTTTTT
>NA|TRBJ2-2|NA|TRBV11-2
CASTVPTGELFF
TGTGCCAGCACCGTACCGACCGGGGAGCTGTTTTTT
>NA|TRBJ1-3|NA|TRBV9
CASSVDRHASSGNTIYF
TGTGCCAGCAGCGTGGACCGCCACGCCAGCTCTGGAAACACCATATATTTT
>NA|TRBJ2-7|TRBD2|TRBV12-3/TRBV12-4
CASSLRSGGGPYEQYF
TGTGCCAGCAGTTTACGTTCCGGGGGGGGCCCCTACGAGCAGTACTTC
>NA|TRBJ2-1|TRBD2|TRBV4-1
CASSSRLALNEQFF
TGCGCCAGCAGCTCCCGACTAGCGCTGAATGAGCAGTTCTTC
>NA|TRBJ2-5|TRBD2|TRBV5-7
CASRSSGNGQGGETQYF
TGTGCCAGCAGGTCGAGCGGGAATGGGCAGGGTGGAGAGACCCAGTACTTC
>NA|TRBJ2-7|NA|TRBV20-1
CSAANRDQTYEQYF
TGCAGTGCTGCCAACCGGGACCAGACCTACGAGCAGTACTTC
>NA|TRBJ2-2|NA|TRBV5-1
CASSFNTGELFF
TGCGCCAGCAGCTTCAACACCGGGGAGCTGTTTTTT
>once|TRBJ1-1|NA|TRBV27
CATFGGNTEAFF
TGTGCCACCTTCGGCGGGAACACTGAAGCTTTCTTT
>once|TRBJ2-1|TRBD2|TRBV20-1
CSARVLGTSGSNGQFF
TGCAGTGCTAGAGTTTTAGGGACTAGCGGGAGCAATGGGCAGTTCTTC
>NA|TRBJ2-4|NA|TRBV27
CASMRGVGGKNIQYF
TGTGCCAGTATGAGAGGGGTCGGGGGCAAAAACATTCAGTACTTC
>NA|TRBJ2-7|NA|TRBV12-3/TRBV12-4
CASAEGMYEQYF
TGTGCCAGCGCGGAGGGGATGTACGAGCAGTACTTC
>NA|TRBJ2-2|TRBD2|TRBV6-2/TRBV6-3
CASRRRSGRSKGGELFF
TGTGCCAGCAGGAGACGCAGCGGGAGGTCAAAAGGCGGGGAGCTGTTTTTT
>NA|TRBJ2-7|NA|TRBV7-9
CASSSGGFPEQYF
TGTGCCAGCAGTAGTGGGGGGTTCCCCGAGCAGTACTTC
>NA|TRBJ1-5|NA|TRBV2
CASKGRQDRYSNQPQHF
TGTGCCAGCAAGGGTAGACAGGATCGGTATAGCAATCAGCCCCAGCATTTT
>NA|TRBJ1-2|NA|TRBV30
CAWRSGTVNYGYTF
TGTGCCTGGAGGTCAGGAACAGTTAACTATGGCTACACCTTC
>NA|TRBJ1-1|TRBD1|TRBV25-1
CASSERDREIITEAFF
TGTGCCAGCAGTGAGCGGGACAGGGAAATAATCACTGAAGCTTTCTTT
>NA|TRBJ2-5|NA|TRBV6-5
CASTTRLKQETQYF
TGTGCCAGCACTACGAGACTGAAGCAAGAGACCCAGTACTTC
>once|TRBJ2-2|NA|TRBV23-1
CASRQEAGTPNTGELFF
TGCGCCAGCAGGCAGGAGGCCGGGACACCTAACACCGGGGAGCTGTTTTTT
>NA|TRBJ2-2|NA|TRBV4-1
CASSQDVRVTTGELFF
TGCGCCAGCAGCCAAGATGTCAGGGTGACGACCGGGGAGCTGTTTTTT
>NA|TRBJ2-2|TRBD2|TRBV9
CASSHPQFGTSANTGELFF
TGTGCCAGCAGCCACCCCCAGTTCGGGACTAGCGCCAACACCGGGGAGCTGTTTTTT
>few|TRBJ2-3|TRBD2|TRBV27
CASSYLLAGGPDTQYF
TGTGCCAGCAGTTACTTACTAGCGGGAGGGCCTGATACGCAGTATTTT
>NA|TRBJ2-6|NA|TRBV27
CASSLNAGFGANVLTF
TGTGCCAGCAGTTTGAACGCGGGGTTTGGGGCCAACGTCCTGACTTTC
>NA|TRBJ2-7|NA|TRBV7-9
CASSSRGATYEQYF
TGTGCCAGCAGCTCCCGCGGGGCGACCTACGAGCAGTACTTC
>NA|TRBJ2-4|NA|TRBV28
CASKARGRDIQYF
TGTGCCAGCAAAGCGAGGGGAAGGGACATTCAGTACTTC
>NA|TRBJ2-1|TRBD2|TRBV6-6
CASSSGAVNEQFF
TGTGCCAGCAGTAGCGGGGCGGTCAATGAGCAGTTCTTC
>NA|TRBJ2-3|TRBD2|TRBV10-2
CASSGPSGGSGADTQYF
TGCGCCAGCAGTGGGCCTAGCGGGGGCAGTGGCGCAGATACGCAGTATTTT
>NA|TRBJ1-3|TRBD1|TRBV7-9
CASSVRQGVSGNTIYF
TGTGCCAGCAGCGTAAGACAGGGGGTCTCTGGAAACACCATATATTTT
>NA|TRBJ2-7|NA|TRBV18
CASSGDEQGNYEQYF
TGTGCCAGCTCCGGAGACGAACAGGGAAACTACGAGCAGTACTTC
>NA|TRBJ2-3|NA|TRBV27
CASSRMREDTQYF
TGTGCCAGCAGCCGGATGCGGGAAGATACGCAGTATTTT
>NA|TRBJ1-1|NA|TRBV4-1
CASSQGGQATEAFF
TGCGCCAGCAGCCAAGGAGGGCAGGCCACTGAAGCTTTCTTT